The 26 T cell receptor beta chains below come from one sample, sequenced in a study of blood T cell repertoires in COVID-19. Some clones are missing from TCRdb's copy, which holds only in-frame ones; the method was immunoSEQ multiplex PCR. Among a few hundred thousand clones listed, less than 90% were seen once. The sequenced material came from PBMCs or T cells enriched from blood (not recorded which). All receptors come from a woman in her 30s who had recovered from COVID-19.

The table lists this clone with a few counts. The rearrangement joins TRBV5-4 to TRBJ2-7, with 8 bases fitting TRBD1. CDR1 is SGHNT, CDR2 YYREEE, per germline (reference sequence). The CDR3 is made up of 17 amino acids. The junction had 15 bases not matched to a gene; V was cut back by 2 bases and J by 5 bases. The CDR3 sequence: CASSFPSGRGRGNEQYF. The DNA for the CDR3 is TGTGCCAGCAGCTTCCCCTCGGGCAGGGGGCGAGGAAACGAGCAGTACTTC.

To note about this clone: This same CDR3 is encoded by further DNA sequences in the sample. This chain joins TRBV18 and TRBJ1-2; TRBD1 matches at 9 bases. With 5 bases clipped from V and 5 bases from J, the junction kept 3 bases outside the gene matches. Germline-derived CDR1 and CDR2 are KGHSH and LQKENI. CDR3 length equals 13 residues. CDR3 protein: CASSSGQGYGYTF. CDR3 DNA sequence: TGTGCCAGCTCATCGGGACAGGGTTATGGCTACACCTTC.

V gene TRBV6-1 combines with J gene TRBJ2-7; the match to TRBD2 covers 13 bases. The V gene end was trimmed by 6 bases and the J gene end by 7 bases; junction bases not matched to a gene: 6. This CDR3 comprises 14 residues. The V gene's germline CDR1 is MNHNS and CDR2 SASEGT. Here the CDR3 DNA reads TGTGCCAGCAGAGGACTAGCGGGAGAGGTTGAGCAGTACTTC. This encodes CASRGLAGEVEQYF.

The V gene is TRBV27, the J gene TRBJ1-2, with a possible D match to TRBD1 (5 bases). V lost 5 bases and J lost 4, with 17 bases in between. This CDR3 comprises 15 residues. CDR1 and CDR2 (germline): MNHEY, SMNVEV (reference sequence). The CDR3 spells CASSQLGGMSYGYTF. The CDR3 DNA follows: TGTGCCAGCAGTCAACTCGGGGGAATGAGCTATGGCTACACCTTC.

A word on this clone: This specimen includes other DNA sequences encoding the same CDR3. The chain uses TRBV5-1 and TRBJ2-1; 7 nucleotides agree with TRBD2. Per germline, CDR1 SGHRS and CDR2 YFSETQ. The CDR3 spans 13 residues. With V trimmed by 5 bases and J by 5 bases, 4 bases remained unmatched. The chain's CDR3 is CASSPGGDNEQFF. The CDR3 DNA reads TGCGCCAGCAGTCCGGGAGGAGACAATGAGCAGTTCTTC.

This chain joins TRBV5-1 and TRBJ2-5, with TRBD2 as a possible D gene (5 bases). Germline CDR1 and CDR2: SGHRS and YFSETQ. Trimming took off 3 bases at V and 2 bases at J, with 11 bases between the two ends. The CDR3 covers 14 residues. The DNA for the CDR3 is TGCGCCAGCAGCTCGCTCGGGGTACAAGAGACCCAGTACTTC. This gives the protein CASSSLGVQETQYF.

V is TRBV7-2 and J is TRBJ2-5, with TRBD2 matching 12 bases. CDR1 SGHTA and CDR2 FQGNSA come from the germline V gene. The V and J ends lost 5 bases and 5 bases, in that order; junction bases with no gene match: 6. CDR3 length: 15 amino acids. The CDR3, as DNA: TGTGCCAGCAGCGGTACTAGCGGGGGGCGGGAGACCCAGTACTTC. It translates to CASSGTSGGRETQYF.

This clone was seen a handful of times. The chain combines TRBV28 with TRBJ1-4; D ambiguous. In germline, CDR1 is MDHEN, CDR2 SYDVKM. This CDR3 contains 14 residues. Between the trimmed V and J ends, which lost 8 bases and 0 bases, there was a span of 10 bases. The CDR3 here is CASGNSATNEKLFF. In DNA form, the CDR3 reads TGTGCCAGCGGCAACAGTGCAACTAATGAAAAACTGTTTTTT.

The V and J genes are TRBV25-1 and TRBJ2-7, with D possibly TRBD1 on 6 matching bases. V was shortened by 3 bases and J by 5 bases, with 8 bases between the two germline ends. There are 12 residues in the CDR3. The V gene's germline CDR1 is MGHDK and CDR2 SYGVNS. The CDR3 bases are TGTGCCAGCAGTGACAGGGGCCACGAGCAGTACTTC. Translation gives CASSDRGHEQYF.

The J gene is TRBJ2-1, the V gene TRBV4-2; 8 nucleotides align to TRBD2. CDR3 length: 17 residues. With V trimmed by 4 bases and J by 3 bases, 11 bases remained unmatched. Germline V CDR1 and CDR2: LGHNA, YNFKEQ. CDR3 region: CASSPHDGGEGYNEQFF. As DNA, the CDR3 is TGTGCCAGCAGCCCCCACGACGGGGGGGAAGGCTACAATGAGCAGTTCTTC.

The gene calls are TRBV4-1 and TRBJ2-7; 8 bases are shared with TRBD2. Germline CDR1 and CDR2: MGHRA and YSYEKL. CDR3 size: 13 residues. J lost 5 bases, V lost 4 bases, and 4 bases had no gene match. CDR3 sequence: CASSLREENEQYF. The CDR3 DNA is TGCGCCAGCAGCCTGCGGGAGGAAAACGAGCAGTACTTC.

CDR3 bases: TGTGCCTGGACCCCGACAGCAACTAATGAAAAACTGTTTTTT. Protein: CAWTPTATNEKLFF. The rearrangement joins TRBV30 to TRBJ1-4; tentatively, D is TRBD1 (5 bases). Trimming took 4 bases from V and 0 from J, leaving 9 bases between them. Per germline, CDR1 GTSNPN and CDR2 SVGIG (reference sequence). The CDR3 sequence is 14 residues long.

This rearrangement joins TRBV15 to TRBJ1-3, with D unresolved. Per the germline V gene, CDR1 is LNHNV and CDR2 is YYDKDF (reference sequence). V shed 0 bases and J shed 2 bases, with 8 bases lying between them. CDR3 length equals 15 residues. The CDR3 sequence is CATSRDSGAGNTIYF. The CDR3 DNA reads TGTGCCACCAGCAGAGATTCCGGGGCTGGAAACACCATATATTTT.

The rearrangement joins TRBV12-2 to TRBJ1-5; TRBD1 is the table's D call and was not checked against the DNA. TRBV12-2 is labeled a pseudogene. CDR3 size: 11 residues. CDR3 nucleotide sequence: TGTGCAAGTCCACAGAAACAGCCCCAGCATTTT. Its translation is CASPQKQPQHF.

The chain employs TRBV2 and TRBJ2-2, with a possible D match to TRBD1 (5 bases). The CDR3 runs to 14 residues. Trimming cost V 6 bases and J 2 bases, with 10 bases left between them. Germline V gives CDR1 SNHLY, CDR2 FYNNEI. This CDR3 reads CASRQASNTGELFF. The DNA of the CDR3 is TGTGCCAGCAGACAGGCCTCCAACACCGGGGAGCTGTTTTTT. The full variable domain, rest sourced from reference TRBV2 and TRBJ2-2, is EPEVTQTPSHQVTQMGQEVILRCVPISNHLYFYWYRQILGQKVEFLVSFYNNEISEKSEIFDDQFSVERPDGSNFTLKIRSTKLEDSAMYFCASRQASNTGELFFGEGSRLTVL.

A single count supports this clone. Here the CDR3 reads CASSPQGAVREKLFF. CDR3 sequence (DNA): TGTGCCAGCTCACCCCAGGGGGCTGTGCGTGAAAAACTGTTTTTT. The chain has TRBV18 and TRBJ1-4, with 8 bases fitting TRBD1. Trimming at V came to 3 bases and at J to 7 bases, leaving 7 bases not matched to a gene. The germline V gene has CDR1 KGHSH and CDR2 LQKENI. The CDR3 consists of 15 residues. Drawing the rest from reference TRBV18 and TRBJ1-4, the complete variable domain is NAGVMQNPRHLVRRRGQEARLRCSPMKGHSHVYWYRQLPEEGLKFMVYLQKENIIDESGMPKERFSAEFPKEGPSILRIQQVVRGDSAAYFCASSPQGAVREKLFFGSGTQLSVL.

The chain recombines TRBV5-1 with TRBJ2-7, with TRBD1 matching 8 bases. Germline trimming cut 4 bases from V and 3 bases from J; bases unmatched to any gene: 9. Germline V CDR1 and CDR2: SGHRS, YFSETQ. The CDR3 contains 15 residues. CDR3 DNA sequence: TGCGCCAGCAGCATCTGGACAGGGAGTGGCTACGAGCAGTACTTC. Translating gives CASSIWTGSGYEQYF.

The chain carries TRBV5-1 and TRBJ2-7; 11 positions agree with TRBD1. Germline assignment: CDR1 SGHRS and CDR2 YFSETQ. This CDR3 region has 15 residues. The trim removed 3 bases at V and 2 bases at J, leaving 4 bases unmatched. CDR3 coding DNA: TGCGCCAGCAGCTCCGGGACAGGGGGGGCCTACGAGCAGTACTTC. Its protein is CASSSGTGGAYEQYF.

V gene TRBV18 combines with J gene TRBJ2-7; 7 bases map to TRBD1. The trim removed 0 bases at V and 3 bases at J, leaving 8 bases unmatched. Per the germline V gene, CDR1 is KGHSH and CDR2 is LQKENI. The CDR3 spans 16 residues. The CDR3 region is CASSPPNGQVYYEQYF. The CDR3 coding sequence is TGTGCCAGCTCACCACCGAACGGACAGGTATACTACGAGCAGTACTTC.

The chain combines TRBV21-1 with TRBJ1-1; TRBD1 is the table's D call and was not checked against the DNA. TRBV21-1 is noted as a pseudogene. The CDR3 has 16 residues. In DNA form, the CDR3 reads TGTGCCAGCAGCAAGATTCACAGGGAAATGAAGACTGAAGCTTTCTTT. It codes for CASSKIHREMKTEAFF.

This clone appeared a few times. The CDR3 reads CASTPVDGRGYTF. DNA for the CDR3: TGTGCCAGCACCCCAGTCGATGGGCGTGGCTACACCTTC. The chain joins TRBV6-5 to TRBJ1-2; no definite D call. The germline V gene has CDR1 MNHEY and CDR2 SVGAGI. The CDR3 extends over 13 amino acids. The V end lost 7 bases, the J end lost 7 bases, and 16 bases lay between the germline ends.

The chain employs TRBV4-2 and TRBJ2-1, with D possibly TRBD2 on 6 matching bases. The CDR3 sequence is 17 residues long. Germline values: CDR1 LGHNA, CDR2 YNFKEQ. The germline V and J ends were trimmed by 0 bases and 0 bases, with 12 bases remaining between them. CDR3 residues: CASSQDRRGGSYNEQFF. In DNA, the CDR3 is TGTGCCAGCAGCCAAGATCGGCGGGGTGGCTCCTACAATGAGCAGTTCTTC.

This rearrangement joins TRBV28 to TRBJ1-5; 12 positions agree with TRBD1. CDR1 and CDR2 from the germline V gene are MDHEN and SYDVKM. The trim removed 6 bases at V and 6 bases at J, leaving 6 bases unmatched. CDR3 length: 15 residues. CDR3 sequence (DNA): TGTGCCAGCAGCTTAGGGACAGGGGGCACTCAGCCCCAGCATTTT. Translated, it gives CASSLGTGGTQPQHF.

V gene TRBV7-9 combines with J gene TRBJ1-1, with D hard to call. V shed 5 bases and J shed 7 bases, with 17 bases lying between them. The CDR3 has 14 amino acids. CDR1 SEHNR and CDR2 FQNEAQ come from the germline V gene (reference sequence). CDR3 region: CASSPISGDYEAFF. Written as DNA, the CDR3 is TGTGCCAGCAGCCCAATTTCGGGAGATTATGAAGCTTTCTTT.

Details on this clone: The identical CDR3 is also encoded by other nucleotide sequences in the sample. The chain has TRBV28 and TRBJ2-3, with 7 bases identical to TRBD2. The J segment lost 2 bases and the V segment lost 2 bases, leaving 7 bases of the junction unmatched. The length of the CDR3 is 16 residues. Germline V gene sequence: CDR1 MDHEN, CDR2 SYDVKM. CDR3 DNA sequence: TGTGCCAGCAGTTTAGGGGCTAGCGGAAACACAGATACGCAGTATTTT. It encodes CASSLGASGNTDTQYF.

This clone was counted a single time. The rearrangement uses TRBV28 and TRBJ2-1; 13 bases map to TRBD2. Trimming removed 6 bases from V and 7 bases from J; junction bases left unmatched: 3. Germline CDR1 is MDHEN and CDR2 is SYDVKM. CDR3 length: 14 amino acids. Written as DNA, the CDR3 is TGTGCCAGCAGCTGGACTAGCGGGAGTAATGAGCAGTTCTTC. It specifies CASSWTSGSNEQFF.